The next 15 T cell receptor beta chains were all read from a single sample in a study of regulatory T cells in long-lasting Graves disease. Relying on iRepertoire HTBI primers and Arm-PCR of CDR3 regions, the team built TCR beta libraries. TCRdb called the multiplex PCR reads again in MiXCR, with one record for every CDR3 protein. In the table there are more than 650,000 distinct CDR3 sequences, approximately 29% of which are singletons. Specified time point: persistent/refractory GD, antithyroid drugs over 5 years with positive TRAb. Construction of the TCR library relied on RNA isolated from PBMCs. Source: peripheral blood mononuclear cells (PBMCs), taken when the disease was refractory, from a patient treated with antithyroid drugs. The origin of the receptors is a female donor with Graves disease.

This clonotype was recorded a few times. The gene calls are TRBV7-9 and TRBJ1-5, with D possibly matching TRBD1 (6 bases). V was pared by 5 bases and J by 5 bases, with 19 bases between. The CDR3 runs 16 residues. The germline gives CDR1 SEHNR, CDR2 FQNEAQ (reference sequence). This CDR3 is CASSPSSRGIDQPQHF. In DNA form, the CDR3 reads TGTGCCAGCAGCCCCAGCTCCAGGGGAATCGATCAGCCCCAGCATTTT.

This clonotype was found many times. The CDR3 DNA reads TGTGCCAGCAGAGCGGGGACTAGCGGGTACCAAGAGACCCAGTACTTC. Its translation is CASRAGTSGYQETQYF. The chain carries TRBV27 and TRBJ2-5; 12 bases map to TRBD2. V lost 6 bases and J lost 0; bases outside the gene matches: 5. CDR1 and CDR2 (germline): MNHEY, SMNVEV (reference sequence). The CDR3 totals 16 residues.

This clonotype was seen only a few times. V is TRBV27 and J is TRBJ1-5; D remains unclear. The CDR3 is made up of 13 amino acids. CDR1 is MNHEY and CDR2 is SMNVEV in the germline V gene (reference sequence). V was pared by 6 bases and J by 3 bases, with 9 bases between. CDR3 sequence (DNA): TGTGCCAGCAGCCACAGCGTCAATCAGCCCCAGCATTTT. Its protein is CASSHSVNQPQHF.

At least ten counts were recorded for this clonotype. The chain links TRBV6-1 to TRBJ1-1; D not certain. The CDR3 is 12 amino acids. In germline, CDR1 is MNHNS, CDR2 SASEGT. Trimming pared 8 bases from V and 0 bases from J, leaving 7 bases between. The chain's CDR3 is CASGRLNTEAFF. CDR3 DNA: TGTGCCAGCGGGCGGCTGAACACTGAAGCTTTCTTT.

The genes are TRBV29-1 and TRBJ1-3; D possibly corresponds to TRBD1 (6 bases). The CDR3 has 14 amino acids. Germline V lookup: CDR1 SQVTM, CDR2 ANQGSEA. Trimming stripped 7 bases from V and 11 bases from J, with 24 bases between. CDR3 protein: CSGLGTDRPGAIYF. CDR3 sequence (DNA): TGCAGCGGGCTTGGGACGGACAGACCCGGCGCCATATATTTT.

This clonotype was counted only a few times. The chain recombines TRBV20-1 with TRBJ2-7; TRBD2 matches 7 bases. CDR3 length: 14 amino acids. Germline V CDR1 and CDR2: DFQATT, SNEGSKA (reference sequence). J was trimmed by 0 bases and V by 5 bases; bases with no gene match: 7. DNA for the CDR3: TGCAGTGCTCCGGGAGGCGGTTTCTCCTACGAGCAGTACTTC. Its protein product is CSAPGGGFSYEQYF.

This chain uses TRBV7-6 with TRBJ1-6; maybe TRBD1 (6 bases). With 2 bases removed from V and 14 bases from J, the gap between germline ends came to 13 bases. The germline gives CDR1 SGHVS, CDR2 FNYEAQ. The CDR3 extends over 13 amino acids. CDR3 loop: CASSLIQGEALHF. CDR3 DNA sequence: TGTGCCAGCAGCTTAATACAGGGTGAGGCCCTCCACTTT.

The chain couples TRBV9 to TRBJ2-7; TRBD1 agrees at 7 bases. V lost 5 bases, J lost 6 bases, and 11 bases stayed unmatched. This CDR3 is built from 14 residues. Looked up from germline, CDR1 is SGDLS and CDR2 is YYNGEE. The CDR3 is CASSAQGQIGEQYF. The CDR3 coding sequence is TGTGCCAGCAGTGCTCAGGGACAGATCGGCGAGCAGTACTTC. The entire variable domain, with the rest obtained from reference TRBV9 and TRBJ2-7, is as follows: DSGVTQTPKHLITATGQRVTLRCSPRSGDLSVYWYQQSLDQGLQFLIQYYNGEERAKGNILERFSAQQFPDLHSELNLSSLELGDSALYFCASSAQGQIGEQYFGPGTRLTVT.

The gene calls are TRBV5-6 and TRBJ1-3, with D possibly TRBD1 on 5 matching bases. The V end was cut by 1 base, the J end by 3 bases, with 20 bases between. There are 18 residues in the CDR3. Germline CDR1 SGHDT, CDR2 YYEEEE. The CDR3 protein is CASSLKSKGLMRGNTIYF. The CDR3 DNA follows: TGTGCCAGCAGCTTGAAAAGCAAGGGACTTATGCGTGGAAACACCATATATTTT.

The genes are TRBV4-1 and TRBJ1-1, with D possibly TRBD1 on 6 matching bases. Per germline, CDR1 MGHRA and CDR2 YSYEKL. This CDR3 contains 16 residues. V was shortened by 2 bases and J by 4 bases, with 17 bases between the two germline ends. CDR3 nucleotides: TGCGCCAGCAGCCAACCAAACCGAGGGGGGGGCACTGAAGCTTTCTTT. Protein: CASSQPNRGGGTEAFF.

V and J are TRBV3-1 and TRBJ2-7, with 15 bases that match TRBD2. The J segment lost 3 bases and the V segment lost 4 bases, leaving 4 bases of the junction unmatched. Germline V lookup: CDR1 LGHDT, CDR2 YNNKEL (reference sequence). The CDR3 is 16 residues long. This chain's CDR3 is CASSRGTSGRSYEQYF. The CDR3 coding sequence is TGTGCCAGCAGCCGAGGGACTAGCGGGAGGAGCTACGAGCAGTACTTC.

Regarding this clonotype: This may arise from a read error, as a much more abundant clone is one base away. The chain employs TRBV6-1 and TRBJ1-1, with a tentative D call TRBD1 (5 bases). CDR1 is MNHNS and CDR2 is SASEGT in the germline V gene. The CDR3 consists of 15 residues. Trimming pared 8 bases from V and 1 base from J, leaving 17 bases between. The CDR3 nucleotides are TGTGCCAGCCGCGCCCTGGGGCGGCAGAACACTGAAGCTTTCTTT. It translates to CASRALGRQNTEAFF.

On this clonotype: A far bigger clonotype differs at one base, so this is likely a read error. This chain uses TRBV6-1 with TRBJ1-1; unclear D gene. CDR3 size: 12 residues. V shed 7 bases and J shed 4 bases, with 10 bases lying between them. Germline-derived CDR1 and CDR2 are MNHNS and SASEGT. The CDR3 region has the DNA TGTGCCAGCACCCCGGGGAGCACTGAAGCTTTCTTT. Residues: CASTPGSTEAFF.

There are a few counts of this clonotype. The J gene is TRBJ2-5, the V gene TRBV11-2; TRBD1 agrees at 8 bases. Trimming removed 0 bases from V and 5 bases from J; junction bases left unmatched: 5. This CDR3 is built from 15 residues. CDR1 SGHAT and CDR2 FQNNGV come from the germline V gene. CDR3 bases: TGTGCCAGCAGCTTAGACAGGGGGCCGAGGGAGACCCAGTACTTC. Translated, it gives CASSLDRGPRETQYF.

The V and J genes are TRBV19 and TRBJ1-5; 7 bases agree with TRBD1. J gave up 6 bases and V 1 base, and 6 bases lay outside the gene matches. The CDR3 extends over 15 amino acids. Germline V gives CDR1 LNHDA, CDR2 SQIVND (reference sequence). CDR3 nucleotide sequence: TGTGCCAGTAGTATAGGGAGACAGGGCTCTCAGCCCCAGCATTTT. Translated: CASSIGRQGSQPQHF.